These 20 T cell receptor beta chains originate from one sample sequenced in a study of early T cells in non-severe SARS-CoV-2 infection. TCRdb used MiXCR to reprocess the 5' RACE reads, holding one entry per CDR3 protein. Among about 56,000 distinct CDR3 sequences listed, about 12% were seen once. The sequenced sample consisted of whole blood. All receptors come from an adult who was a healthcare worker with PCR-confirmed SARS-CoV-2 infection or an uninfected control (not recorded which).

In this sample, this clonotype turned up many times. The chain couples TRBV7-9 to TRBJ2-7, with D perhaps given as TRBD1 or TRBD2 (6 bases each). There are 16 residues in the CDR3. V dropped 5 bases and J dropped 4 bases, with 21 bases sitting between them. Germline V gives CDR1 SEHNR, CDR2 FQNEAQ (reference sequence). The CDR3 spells CASSPRGGQDWYEQYF. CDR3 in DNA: TGTGCCAGCAGCCCCCGAGGGGGGCAGGACTGGTACGAGCAGTACTTC.

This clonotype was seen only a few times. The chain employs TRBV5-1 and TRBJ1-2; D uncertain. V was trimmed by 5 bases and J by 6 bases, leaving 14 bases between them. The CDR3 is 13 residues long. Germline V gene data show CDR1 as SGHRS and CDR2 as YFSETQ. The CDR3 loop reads CASRVPSGNGYTF. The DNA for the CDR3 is TGCGCCAGCAGGGTCCCCTCAGGAAATGGCTACACCTTC.

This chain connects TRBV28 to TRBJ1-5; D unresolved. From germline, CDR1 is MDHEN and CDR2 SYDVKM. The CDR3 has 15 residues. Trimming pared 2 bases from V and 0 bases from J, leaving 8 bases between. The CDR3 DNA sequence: TGTGCCAGCAGTTTAGCCTCAGGTAGCAATCAGCCCCAGCATTTT. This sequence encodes CASSLASGSNQPQHF.

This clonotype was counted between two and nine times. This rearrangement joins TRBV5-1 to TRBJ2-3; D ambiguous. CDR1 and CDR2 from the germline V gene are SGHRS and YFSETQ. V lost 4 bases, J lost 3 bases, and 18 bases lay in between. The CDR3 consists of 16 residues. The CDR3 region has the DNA TGCGCCAGCAGCCTCATCCGGTCCCAAGGGACAGATACGCAGTATTTT. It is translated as CASSLIRSQGTDTQYF.

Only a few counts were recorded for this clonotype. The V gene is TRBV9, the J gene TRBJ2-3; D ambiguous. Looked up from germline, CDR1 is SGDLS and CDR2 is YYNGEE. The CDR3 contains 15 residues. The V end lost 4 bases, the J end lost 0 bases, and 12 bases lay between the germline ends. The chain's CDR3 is CASSKDGSSTDTQYF. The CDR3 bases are TGTGCCAGCAGCAAAGATGGATCTAGCACAGATACGCAGTATTTT. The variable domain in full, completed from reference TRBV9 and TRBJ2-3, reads DSGVTQTPKHLITATGQRVTLRCSPRSGDLSVYWYQQSLDQGLQFLIQYYNGEERAKGNILERFSAQQFPDLHSELNLSSLELGDSALYFCASSKDGSSTDTQYFGPGTRLTVL.

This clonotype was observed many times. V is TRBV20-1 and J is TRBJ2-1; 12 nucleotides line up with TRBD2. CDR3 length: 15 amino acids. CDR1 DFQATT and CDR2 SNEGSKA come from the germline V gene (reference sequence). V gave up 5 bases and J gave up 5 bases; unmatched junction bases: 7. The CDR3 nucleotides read TGCAGTGCTCTCCCGACTAGCGGGAGAAACAATGAGCAGTTCTTC. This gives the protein CSALPTSGRNNEQFF.

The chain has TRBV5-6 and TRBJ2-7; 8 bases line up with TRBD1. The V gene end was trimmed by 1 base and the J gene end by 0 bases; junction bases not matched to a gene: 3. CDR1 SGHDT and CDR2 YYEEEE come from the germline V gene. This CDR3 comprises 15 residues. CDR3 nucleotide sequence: TGTGCCAGCAGCTTGCAACAGGGGGTCTCCTACGAGCAGTACTTC. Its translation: CASSLQQGVSYEQYF.

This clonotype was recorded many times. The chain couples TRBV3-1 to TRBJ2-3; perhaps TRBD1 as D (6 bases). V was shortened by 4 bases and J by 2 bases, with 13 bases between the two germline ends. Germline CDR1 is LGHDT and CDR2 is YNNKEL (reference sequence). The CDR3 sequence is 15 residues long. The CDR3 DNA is TGTGCCAGCAGCCCACAGGGTTCCCTCACAGATACGCAGTATTTT. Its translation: CASSPQGSLTDTQYF.

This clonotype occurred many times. The CDR3 sequence: CASSLGDAVPSGANVLTF. The CDR3 nucleotides are TGCGCCAGCAGCCTAGGGGACGCCGTCCCCTCTGGGGCCAACGTCCTGACTTTC. The chain is built from TRBV5-1 and TRBJ2-6; D is tentatively TRBD1 or TRBD2 (5 bases each). The V gene's germline CDR1 is SGHRS and CDR2 YFSETQ. This CDR3 contains 18 residues. Trimming removed 4 bases from V and 0 bases from J, with 17 bases in between.

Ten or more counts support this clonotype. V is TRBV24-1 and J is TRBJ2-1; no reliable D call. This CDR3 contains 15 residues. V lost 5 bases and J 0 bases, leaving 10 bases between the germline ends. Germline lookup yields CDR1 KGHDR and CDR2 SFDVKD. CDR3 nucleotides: TGTGCCACCAGTGGTTCCCAAGACTCCTACAATGAGCAGTTCTTC. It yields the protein CATSGSQDSYNEQFF.

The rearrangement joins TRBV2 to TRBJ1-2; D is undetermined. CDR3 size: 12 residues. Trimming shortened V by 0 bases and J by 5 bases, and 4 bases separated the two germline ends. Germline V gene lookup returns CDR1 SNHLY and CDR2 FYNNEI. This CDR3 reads CASSEAGYGYTF. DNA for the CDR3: TGTGCCAGCAGTGAAGCCGGGTATGGCTACACCTTC.

The CDR3 protein is CASSEELSYNEQFF. CDR3 DNA: TGTGCCAGCAGTGAGGAGCTTTCCTACAATGAGCAGTTCTTC. This chain joins TRBV2 and TRBJ2-1, with D hard to call. The CDR3 length is 14 residues. V was cut by 3 bases and J by 1 base, with 7 bases left in between. Per germline, CDR1 SNHLY and CDR2 FYNNEI.

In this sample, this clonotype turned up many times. CDR3 in amino acids: CASSKQFRDQPQHF. For the CDR3, the DNA is TGTGCCAGCAGTAAACAGTTCAGAGATCAGCCCCAGCATTTT. The chain employs TRBV28 and TRBJ1-5; D is unclear. This CDR3 contains 14 residues. With 5 bases removed from V and 5 bases from J, the gap between germline ends came to 13 bases. Germline CDR1 reads MDHEN; CDR2 reads SYDVKM.

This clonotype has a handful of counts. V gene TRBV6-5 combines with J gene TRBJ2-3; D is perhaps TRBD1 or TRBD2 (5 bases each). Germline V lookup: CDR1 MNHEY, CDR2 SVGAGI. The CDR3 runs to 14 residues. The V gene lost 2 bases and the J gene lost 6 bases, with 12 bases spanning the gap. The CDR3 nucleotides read TGTGCCAGCAGTTACACGGGACCCTCGGATACGCAGTATTTT. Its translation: CASSYTGPSDTQYF.

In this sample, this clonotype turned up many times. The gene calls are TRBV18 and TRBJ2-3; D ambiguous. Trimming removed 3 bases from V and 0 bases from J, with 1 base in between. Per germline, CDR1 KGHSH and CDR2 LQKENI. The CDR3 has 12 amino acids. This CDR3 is CASSPSTDTQYF. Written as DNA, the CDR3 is TGTGCCAGCTCACCTAGCACAGATACGCAGTATTTT. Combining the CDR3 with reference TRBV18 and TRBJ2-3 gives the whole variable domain NAGVMQNPRHLVRRRGQEARLRCSPMKGHSHVYWYRQLPEEGLKFMVYLQKENIIDESGMPKERFSAEFPKEGPSILRIQQVVRGDSAAYFCASSPSTDTQYFGPGTRLTVL.

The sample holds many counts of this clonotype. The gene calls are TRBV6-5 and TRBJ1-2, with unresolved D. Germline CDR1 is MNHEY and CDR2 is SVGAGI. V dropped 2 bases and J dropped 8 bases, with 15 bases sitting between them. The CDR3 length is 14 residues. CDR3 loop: CASSYGSNRGGYTF. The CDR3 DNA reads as TGTGCCAGCAGTTACGGGAGTAACAGAGGGGGCTACACCTTC.

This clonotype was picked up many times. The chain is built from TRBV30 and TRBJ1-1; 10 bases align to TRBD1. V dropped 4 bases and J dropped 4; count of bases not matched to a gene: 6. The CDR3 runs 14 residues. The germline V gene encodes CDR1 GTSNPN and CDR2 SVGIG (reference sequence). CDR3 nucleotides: TGTGCCTGGATGCGGACAGGGGGAGTCACTGAAGCTTTCTTT. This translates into CAWMRTGGVTEAFF.

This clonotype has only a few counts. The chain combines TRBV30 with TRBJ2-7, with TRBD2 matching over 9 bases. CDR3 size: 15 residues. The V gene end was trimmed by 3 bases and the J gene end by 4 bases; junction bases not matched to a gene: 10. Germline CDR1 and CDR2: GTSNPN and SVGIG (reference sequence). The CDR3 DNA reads TGTGCCTGGAGCGCCCCGGGACTAGCAAGGTACGAGCAGTACTTC. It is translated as CAWSAPGLARYEQYF.

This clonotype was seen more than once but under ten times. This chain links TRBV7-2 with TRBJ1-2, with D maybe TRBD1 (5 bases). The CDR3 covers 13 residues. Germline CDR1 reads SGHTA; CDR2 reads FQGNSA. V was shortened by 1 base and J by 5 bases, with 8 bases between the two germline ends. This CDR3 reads CASSLDDSYGYTF. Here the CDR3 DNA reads TGTGCCAGCAGCTTAGACGACAGTTATGGCTACACCTTC. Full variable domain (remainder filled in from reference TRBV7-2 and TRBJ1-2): GAGVSQSPSNKVTEKGKDVELRCDPISGHTALYWYRQSLGQGLEFLIYFQGNSAPDKSGLPSDRFSAERTGGSVSTLTIQRTQQEDSAVYLCASSLDDSYGYTFGSGTRLTVV.

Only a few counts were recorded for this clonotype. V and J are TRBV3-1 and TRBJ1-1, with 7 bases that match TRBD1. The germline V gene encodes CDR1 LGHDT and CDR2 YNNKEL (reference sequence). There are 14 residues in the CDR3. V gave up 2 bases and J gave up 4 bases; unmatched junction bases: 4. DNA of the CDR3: TGTGCCAGCAGCCAACCAGGGGGTAGCACTGAAGCTTTCTTT. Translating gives CASSQPGGSTEAFF.